This T cell receptor (beta chain) is drawn from a study of blood T cells in healthy people across ages. It was with a sample-barcoded 5' primer and a J-beta primer mix that a second PCR of roughly 7 to 12 cycles was run. In TCRdb, the 5' RACE reads were re-called with MiXCR into one record per CDR3 protein. The sample gives more than 1.4 million distinct CDR3 sequences, around two fifths of which show up once; under 8% is in the top ten. Regarding the study as a whole: The unsorted PBMCs prevented any conclusive comparison of naive versus antigen-experienced cells. Age showed a roughly linear inverse relationship with TCR beta diversity per million T cells.

A word on this clonotype: Antigen specificity is unknown. A much larger clone differs by one base, so this may be a read error.

The CDR3 contains 11 residues. Per the germline V gene, CDR1 is SQVTM and CDR2 is ANQGSEA. The chain is built from TRBV29-1 and TRBJ2-5; D gene unclear. Matching the DNA end better, TRBJ2-7 makes the J call doubtful. The receptor was derived from a woman in her late teens or twenties in good health. The sequenced sample consisted of blood. The CDR3 DNA sequence: TGCAGAGTCGGGTTCCTCTACGAGCAGTACTTC. Amino acids: CRVGFLYEQYF.